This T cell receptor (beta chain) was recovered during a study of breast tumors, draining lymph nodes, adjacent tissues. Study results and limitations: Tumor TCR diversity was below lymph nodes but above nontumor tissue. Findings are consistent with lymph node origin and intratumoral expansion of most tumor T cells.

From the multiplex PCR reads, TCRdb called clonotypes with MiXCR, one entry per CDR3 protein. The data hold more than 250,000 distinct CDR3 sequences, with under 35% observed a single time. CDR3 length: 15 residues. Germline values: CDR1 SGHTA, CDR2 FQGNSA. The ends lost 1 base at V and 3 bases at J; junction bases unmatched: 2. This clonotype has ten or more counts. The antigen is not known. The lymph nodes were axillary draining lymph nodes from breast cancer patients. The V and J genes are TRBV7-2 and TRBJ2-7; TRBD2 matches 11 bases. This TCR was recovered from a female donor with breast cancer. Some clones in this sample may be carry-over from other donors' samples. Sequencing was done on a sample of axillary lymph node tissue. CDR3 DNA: TGTGCCAGCAGCTTAGATACTAGCGGGAGCTACGAGCAGTACTTC. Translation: CASSLDTSGSYEQYF.